A single sample gave rise to the 28 T cell receptor beta chains below, sequenced in a study of CD8+CD57+ T cells in acquired aplastic anemia. TCR beta VDJ and CDR3 profiles were obtained from a genomic DNA template. TCRdb processed the reads anew with MiXCR; each CDR3 protein has one entry. The data show a few hundred thousand distinct CDR3 sequences, 30% to 40% seen once. Sample: sorted CD4+, CD8+, or CD8+CD57+ T cells (not recorded which) from PBMCs. Every receptor here comes from a human donor in good health, serving as a control.

This clonotype was seen ten or more times. This chain links TRBV4-1 with TRBJ2-7; D gene unclear. The CDR3 length is 13 residues. V was shortened by 1 base and J by 3 bases, with 7 bases between the two germline ends. Looked up from germline, CDR1 is MGHRA and CDR2 is YSYEKL. CDR3 residues: CASSQVGRYEQYF. The CDR3 bases are TGCGCCAGCAGCCAAGTAGGCCGCTACGAGCAGTACTTC.

This chain links TRBV2 with TRBJ1-2, with a weak D call TRBD1 (6 bases). The CDR3 spans 14 residues. Germline CDR1 reads SNHLY; CDR2 reads FYNNEI. Trimming left V 8 bases short and J 4 bases short, with 17 bases between. CDR3 protein: CASSLLGQLYGYTF. The CDR3 nucleotides are TGTGCCAGCTCCTTGTTGGGACAACTCTATGGCTACACCTTC.

The rearrangement joins TRBV19 to TRBJ2-1; D is unclear. CDR1 and CDR2 from the germline V gene are LNHDA and SQIVND (reference sequence). CDR3 length equals 15 residues. V lost 7 bases, J lost 4 bases, and 17 bases lay in between. CDR3 residues: CASMGSETSYNEQFF. CDR3 DNA sequence: TGTGCCAGTATGGGCTCGGAAACATCATACAATGAGCAGTTCTTC.

The V gene is TRBV6-1, the J gene TRBJ1-4; 7 bases match TRBD1. Germline CDR1 reads MNHNS; CDR2 reads SASEGT. The CDR3 totals 14 residues. Unmatched junction bases numbered 6, after V lost 7 bases and J lost 4 bases. The CDR3, as DNA: TGTGCCAGCACCGCGGGACAGATTAATGAAAAACTGTTTTTT. Translation gives CASTAGQINEKLFF.

This clonotype has just a few counts. Given a much more abundant clone one base away, this may be a read error. This chain joins TRBV5-1 and TRBJ2-7; D is ambiguous. CDR1 and CDR2 from the germline V gene are SGHRS and YFSETQ. The germline V and J ends were trimmed by 4 bases and 3 bases, with 14 bases remaining between them. There are 14 residues in the CDR3. CDR3 nucleotides: TGCGCCAGCAGCCCGGGTGCGAACGGCTACGAGCAGTACTTC. It yields the protein CASSPGANGYEQYF.

This clonotype occurred once. DNA for the CDR3: TGTGCCAGCAGTGTTAGTGTCCCCGAGACCCAGTACTTC. This translates into CASSVSVPETQYF. The chain uses TRBV2 and TRBJ2-5, with D unresolved. The CDR3 has 13 amino acids. CDR1 and CDR2 (germline): SNHLY, FYNNEI. V lost 4 bases to trimming and J lost 5 bases, with 11 bases between them.

The chain has TRBV7-9 and TRBJ2-7, with 9 bases fitting TRBD1. The CDR3 totals 15 residues. The germline CDR1 and CDR2 sequences are SEHNR and FQNEAQ (reference sequence). V was pared by 4 bases and J by 0 bases, with 4 bases of the junction left unmatched. CDR3 DNA sequence: TGTGCCAGCAGCTCCCCGGGACAGGGCTCCTACGAGCAGTACTTC. Translation: CASSSPGQGSYEQYF.

CDR3 protein: CATSREQSSYYEQYF. The DNA for the CDR3 is TGTGCCACCAGCAGAGAACAGAGCTCCTACTACGAGCAGTACTTC. The J gene is TRBJ2-7, the V gene TRBV15; D is unresolved. V was cut by 0 bases and J by 3 bases, with 12 bases left in between. CDR3 size: 15 residues. The germline V gene has CDR1 LNHNV and CDR2 YYDKDF (reference sequence).

This clonotype was counted ten times or more. The rearrangement links TRBV20-1 to TRBJ2-3, with D perhaps assigned TRBD1 or TRBD2 (5 bases each). This CDR3 is 17 amino acids long. V was shortened by 3 bases and J by 0 bases, with 19 bases between the two germline ends. Germline values: CDR1 DFQATT, CDR2 SNEGSKA (reference sequence). The CDR3: CSARVPMGRASTDTQYF. The CDR3 DNA is TGCAGTGCTAGGGTCCCCATGGGGCGGGCGAGCACAGATACGCAGTATTTT.

Regarding this clonotype: A much larger clone lies a single base off, so this may be a read error. The chain carries TRBV20-1 and TRBJ2-7; D might be TRBD1 or TRBD2, each matching 5 bases. The CDR3 covers 12 residues. Trimming shortened V by 3 bases and J by 6 bases, and 12 bases separated the two germline ends. Germline V gene sequence: CDR1 DFQATT, CDR2 SNEGSKA (reference sequence). CDR3 loop: CSARGEGAEQYF. The CDR3 DNA follows: TGCAGTGCTAGGGGAGAAGGGGCCGAGCAGTACTTC.

The chain employs TRBV10-3 and TRBJ1-6, with D uncertain. CDR1 is ENHRY, CDR2 SYGVKD, per germline. V was trimmed by 3 bases and J by 8 bases, leaving 14 bases between them. This CDR3 comprises 15 residues. The chain's CDR3 is CAISDRTRSHSPLHF. The CDR3 DNA follows: TGTGCCATCAGTGACAGGACGAGGTCGCATTCACCCCTCCACTTT.

In regard to this clonotype: A much larger clone is a single base away; this may be a read error. The rearrangement uses TRBV9 and TRBJ1-5; no clear D. Trimming left V 10 bases short and J 4 bases short, with 21 bases between. The length of the CDR3 is 15 residues. Germline lookup yields CDR1 SGDLS and CDR2 YYNGEE. This CDR3 is CARGSSDGENQPQHF. CDR3 nucleotides: TGTGCCCGCGGATCATCGGACGGGGAGAATCAGCCCCAGCATTTT.

The chain carries TRBV27 and TRBJ2-5; D perhaps matches TRBD2 (6 bases). V dropped 2 bases and J dropped 5 bases, with 18 bases sitting between them. This CDR3 has 16 residues. Germline V gene lookup returns CDR1 MNHEY and CDR2 SMNVEV (reference sequence). The CDR3 reads CASSLSRAGLGETQYF. Written as DNA, the CDR3 is TGTGCCAGCAGTTTAAGTAGGGCGGGGTTGGGCGAGACCCAGTACTTC.

This clonotype was found a few times. The V and J genes are TRBV11-1 and TRBJ2-7; D gene uncertain. The CDR3 covers 12 residues. CDR1 is SGHAT and CDR2 is FQDESV in the germline V gene (reference sequence). Trimming took off 1 base at V and 4 bases at J, with 5 bases between the two ends. The CDR3 reads CASSLGQYEQYF. In DNA form, the CDR3 reads TGTGCCAGCAGCTTAGGTCAGTACGAGCAGTACTTC.

This clonotype has a count of ten or more. V gene TRBV7-2 combines with J gene TRBJ1-2; TRBD1 might be the D (5 bases). Trimming left V 5 bases short and J 6 bases short, with 16 bases between. Germline CDR1 is SGHTA and CDR2 is FQGNSA. The CDR3 totals 14 residues. The CDR3 sequence: CASSARDVIHGYTF. The CDR3 DNA follows: TGTGCCAGCAGCGCCCGGGACGTCATCCATGGCTACACCTTC.

This clonotype showed up many times. The chain employs TRBV29-1 and TRBJ2-5, with D possibly TRBD1 on 6 matching bases. Germline V gene sequence: CDR1 SQVTM, CDR2 ANQGSEA. The V gene lost 4 bases and the J gene lost 0 bases, with 6 bases spanning the gap. The CDR3 covers 12 residues. This CDR3 reads CSVAGDQETQYF. CDR3 nucleotides: TGCAGCGTTGCAGGGGACCAAGAGACCCAGTACTTC. The full variable domain, in which reference TRBV29-1 and TRBJ2-5 provide the parts outside the CDR3, is SAVISQKPSRDICQRGTSLTIQCQVDSQVTMMFWYRQQPGQSLTLIATANQGSEATYESGFVIDKFPISRPNLTFSTLTVSNMSPEDSSIYLCSVAGDQETQYFGPGTRLLVL.

In regard to this clonotype: Lacking the conserved final phenylalanine or tryptophan, this CDR3 likely reflects a read error. The DNA is left out, because the CDR3 cannot be placed on it with certainty; the CDR3 is given as TCRdb lists it. The V call is TRBV2, the J call TRBJ2-2. The CDR3 spans 8 amino acids, including both terminal residues. CDR1 is SNHLY and CDR2 is FYNNEI in the germline V gene. The CDR3 region is CASREGIS.

CDR3 in amino acids: CASYPGQVTVREQYF. The CDR3 region has the DNA TGTGCCAGTTACCCGGGACAGGTAACTGTGAGAGAGCAGTACTTC. The gene calls are TRBV6-1 and TRBJ2-7, with 8 bases fitting TRBD1. Trimming took 9 bases from V and 7 from J; bases not matched to a gene: 17. Germline V gene data show CDR1 as MNHNS and CDR2 as SASEGT. The CDR3 is 15 residues long.

This clonotype has just a few counts. V gene TRBV20-1 combines with J gene TRBJ1-5; weak D call: TRBD1 (5 bases). This CDR3 has 16 amino acids. Germline V gene sequence: CDR1 DFQATT, CDR2 SNEGSKA (reference sequence). Trimming left V 3 bases short and J 2 bases short, with 17 bases between. The CDR3 reads CSASDPGAWCNQPQHF. CDR3 DNA sequence: TGCAGTGCTAGTGATCCTGGGGCCTGGTGCAATCAGCCCCAGCATTTT.

The chain has TRBV19 and TRBJ1-6, with D unresolved. CDR1 is LNHDA and CDR2 is SQIVND in the germline V gene (reference sequence). Trimming stripped 3 bases from V and 6 bases from J, with 12 bases between. The CDR3 totals 15 residues. The CDR3 sequence: CASSMIGEVNSPLHF. Written as DNA, the CDR3 is TGTGCCAGTAGTATGATCGGGGAAGTTAATTCACCCCTCCACTTT.

This clonotype has more than one count but fewer than ten. A clone one base away is much larger, so this may be a read error. The V gene is TRBV20-1, the J gene TRBJ1-2; D is possibly TRBD1 (6 bases). CDR3 size: 13 residues. CDR1 is DFQATT, CDR2 SNEGSKA, per germline (reference sequence). Trimming pared 6 bases from V and 8 bases from J, leaving 19 bases between. The CDR3 reads CSAPPSRGLGYTF. The CDR3 nucleotides are TGCAGTGCCCCTCCCAGCAGGGGTTTAGGCTACACCTTC.

This clonotype showed up many times. The chain uses TRBV14 and TRBJ1-1; the D is unclear. With 6 bases removed from V and 1 base from J, the gap between germline ends came to 9 bases. This CDR3 has 13 amino acids. CDR1 is SGHDN and CDR2 is FVKESK in the germline V gene. Here the CDR3 DNA reads TGTGCCAGCAGATTTCGGGGGAACACTGAAGCTTTCTTT. It specifies CASRFRGNTEAFF. Supplemented by reference TRBV14 and TRBJ1-1, the full variable domain reads EAGVTQFPSHSVIEKGQTVTLRCDPISGHDNLYWYRRVMGKEIKFLLHFVKESKQDESGMPNNRFLAERTGGTYSTLKVQPAELEDSGVYFCASRFRGNTEAFFGQGTRLTVV.

V is TRBV11-2 and J is TRBJ2-5; 8 bases are shared with TRBD1. V was pared by 0 bases and J by 4 bases, with 10 bases of the junction left unmatched. CDR1 is SGHAT and CDR2 is FQNNGV in the germline V gene. This CDR3 spans 17 amino acids. The CDR3 loop reads CASSLDSWQGAGETQYF. DNA of the CDR3: TGTGCCAGCAGCTTAGATAGTTGGCAGGGGGCAGGAGAGACCCAGTACTTC.

This clonotype was observed at least ten times. V and J are TRBV11-2 and TRBJ1-6; the D gene is possibly TRBD1 (6 bases). Between the trimmed V and J ends, which lost 2 bases and 10 bases, there was a span of 9 bases. Looked up from germline, CDR1 is SGHAT and CDR2 is FQNNGV. The CDR3 has 13 amino acids. CDR3 sequence reads: CASSLFGGSPLHF. In DNA, the CDR3 is TGTGCCAGCAGCTTATTCGGGGGCTCACCCCTCCACTTT.

This clonotype was observed once. With a much larger clone just one base away, this may be a read error. The chain joins TRBV6-1 to TRBJ2-7; D possibly corresponds to TRBD1 (5 bases). The length of the CDR3 is 16 residues. With 7 bases removed from V and 0 bases from J, the gap between germline ends came to 19 bases. Germline-derived CDR1 and CDR2 are MNHNS and SASEGT. CDR3 residues: CASTKFRGANSYEQYF. The CDR3 DNA sequence: TGTGCCAGCACCAAGTTTAGGGGCGCTAACTCCTACGAGCAGTACTTC.

This clonotype was detected ten times or more. This rearrangement joins TRBV24-1 to TRBJ1-2, with D tentatively TRBD1 (5 bases). V lost 5 bases to trimming and J lost 4 bases, with 13 bases between them. The CDR3 loop spans 14 amino acids. Germline loops: CDR1 KGHDR, CDR2 SFDVKD. The CDR3 region is CATSAARAPYGYTF. Written as DNA, the CDR3 is TGTGCCACCAGTGCCGCCAGGGCGCCCTATGGCTACACCTTC.

This clonotype has ten or more counts. The CDR3: CASRTGGLGQPQHF. CDR3 bases: TGTGCCAGCAGGACCGGGGGGTTGGGGCAGCCCCAGCATTTT. V is TRBV6-1 and J is TRBJ1-5; possible D gene TRBD1, 5 bases. V shed 6 bases and J shed 7 bases, with 16 bases lying between them. Germline CDR1 is MNHNS and CDR2 is SASEGT. The CDR3 has 14 residues.

The chain recombines TRBV11-2 with TRBJ2-7, with D tentatively TRBD2 (5 bases). V lost 4 bases and J lost 3, with 10 bases in between. CDR3 length: 13 amino acids. Germline CDR1 is SGHAT and CDR2 is FQNNGV. In nucleotides, the CDR3 is TGTGCCAGCAGCTCTTACGGGATCTACGAGCAGTACTTC. This codes for CASSSYGIYEQYF.